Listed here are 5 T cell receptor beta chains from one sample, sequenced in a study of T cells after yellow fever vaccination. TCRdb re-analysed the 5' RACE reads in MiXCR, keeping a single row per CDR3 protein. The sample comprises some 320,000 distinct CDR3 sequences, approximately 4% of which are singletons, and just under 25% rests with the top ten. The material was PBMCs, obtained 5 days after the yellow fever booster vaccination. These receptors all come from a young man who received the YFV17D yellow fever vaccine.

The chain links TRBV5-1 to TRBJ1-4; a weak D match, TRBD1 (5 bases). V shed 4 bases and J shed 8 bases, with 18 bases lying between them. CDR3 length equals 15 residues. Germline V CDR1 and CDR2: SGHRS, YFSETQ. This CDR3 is CASSLGTLDGEKLFF. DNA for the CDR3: TGCGCCAGCAGCCTTGGGACTCTTGATGGCGAAAAACTGTTTTTT.

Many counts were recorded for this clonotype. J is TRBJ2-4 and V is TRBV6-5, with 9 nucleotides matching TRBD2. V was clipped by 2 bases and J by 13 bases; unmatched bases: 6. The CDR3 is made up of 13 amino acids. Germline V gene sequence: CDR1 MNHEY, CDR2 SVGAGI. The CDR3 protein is CASSYQRGDDQYF. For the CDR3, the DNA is TGTGCCAGCAGTTACCAGCGGGGGGACGACCAGTACTTC.

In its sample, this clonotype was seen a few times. The CDR3 here is CASSQGLAVTDTQYF. CDR3 sequence (DNA): TGTGCCAGCAGCCAAGGGCTAGCGGTAACAGATACGCAGTATTTT. The chain is built from TRBV3-1 and TRBJ2-3; 7 bases agree with TRBD2. Germline trimming cut 1 base from V and 3 bases from J; bases unmatched to any gene: 4. Germline V gives CDR1 LGHDT, CDR2 YNNKEL (reference sequence). The CDR3 runs to 15 residues.

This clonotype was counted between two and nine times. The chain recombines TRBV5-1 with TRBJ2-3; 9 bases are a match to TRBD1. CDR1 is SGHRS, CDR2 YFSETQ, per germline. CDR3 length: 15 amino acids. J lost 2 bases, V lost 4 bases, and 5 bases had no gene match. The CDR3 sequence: CASSQGQGYTDTQYF. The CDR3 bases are TGCGCCAGCAGCCAGGGACAGGGATACACAGATACGCAGTATTTT. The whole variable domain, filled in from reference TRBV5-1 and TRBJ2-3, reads KAGVTQTPRYLIKTRGQQVTLSCSPISGHRSVSWYQQTPGQGLQFLFEYFSETQRNKGNFPGRFSGRQFSNSRSEMNVSTLELGDSALYLCASSQGQGYTDTQYFGPGTRLTVL.

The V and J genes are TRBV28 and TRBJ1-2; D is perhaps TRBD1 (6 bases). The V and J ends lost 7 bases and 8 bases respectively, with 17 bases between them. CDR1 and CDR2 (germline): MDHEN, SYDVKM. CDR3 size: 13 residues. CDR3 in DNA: TGTGCCAGCACGGGGGCGGGGGCCCGAGGCTACACCTTC. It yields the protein CASTGAGARGYTF.